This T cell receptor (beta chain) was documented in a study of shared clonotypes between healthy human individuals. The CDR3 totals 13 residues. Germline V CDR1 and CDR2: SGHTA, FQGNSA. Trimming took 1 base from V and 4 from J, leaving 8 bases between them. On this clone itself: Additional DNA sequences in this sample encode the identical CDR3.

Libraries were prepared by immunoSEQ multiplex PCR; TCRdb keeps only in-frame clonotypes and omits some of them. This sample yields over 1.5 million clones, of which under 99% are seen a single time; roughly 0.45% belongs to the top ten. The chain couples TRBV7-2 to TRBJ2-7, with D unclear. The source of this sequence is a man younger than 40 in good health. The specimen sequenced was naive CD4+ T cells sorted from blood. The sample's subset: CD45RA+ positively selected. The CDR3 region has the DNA TGTGCCAGCAGCTTAGTTCCCGGGTACGAGCAGTACTTC. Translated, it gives CASSLVPGYEQYF.